Shown below are 20 T cell receptor beta chains from a single sample sequenced in a study of control samples from healthy donors and cancer patients. Assay: immunoSEQ multiplex PCR; the TCRdb copy retains only in-frame clones and omits some. The profile shows around 77,000 clones, 85% to 95% of them singletons. What was sequenced was blood. The receptors were gathered from a woman aged 55-69 years in good health.

V usage is TRBV27 and J usage is TRBJ1-2, with 7 bases matching TRBD1. V shed 5 bases, J shed 4 bases, and the junction held 13 bases outside the gene matches. The CDR3 totals 16 residues. Germline values: CDR1 MNHEY, CDR2 SMNVEV (reference sequence). Here the CDR3 reads CASSPGQDAGFYGYTF. CDR3 bases: TGTGCCAGCAGTCCTGGACAGGATGCGGGTTTCTATGGCTACACCTTC.

The CDR3 coding sequence is TGTGCCACCGCGGCAGGGGCCGCCGGGGAGCTGTTTTTT. This sequence encodes CATAAGAAGELFF. J is TRBJ2-2 and V is TRBV19, with a possible D match to TRBD1 (6 bases). The CDR3 totals 13 residues. Germline loops: CDR1 LNHDA, CDR2 SQIVND (reference sequence). V lost 10 bases, J lost 6 bases, and 15 bases lay in between.

The chain uses TRBV27 and TRBJ2-1, with 10 bases matching TRBD2. Germline CDR1 and CDR2: MNHEY and SMNVEV (reference sequence). The CDR3 spans 20 residues. J lost 2 bases, V lost 1 base, and 14 bases had no gene match. The CDR3 nucleotides are TGTGCCAGCAGTTTATACGGACTAGCGGCAAAGGAAAGGACCTACAATGAGCAGTTCTTC. Translation: CASSLYGLAAKERTYNEQFF.

A word on this clone: The same CDR3 arises from other DNA sequences in this sample as well. The J gene is TRBJ1-6, the V gene TRBV30; D perhaps matches TRBD1 (6 bases). The germline CDR1 and CDR2 sequences are GTSNPN and SVGIG (reference sequence). V dropped 4 bases and J dropped 10 bases, with 14 bases sitting between them. The CDR3 length is 13 residues. The CDR3 protein is CAWKGGGGSPLHF. The CDR3 bases are TGTGCCTGGAAGGGGGGGGGCGGATCACCCCTCCACTTT.

The chain joins TRBV2 to TRBJ1-4; D is unclear. The CDR3 has 12 amino acids. Trimming removed 4 bases at V and 6 bases at J, with 6 bases between. Germline CDR1 and CDR2: SNHLY and FYNNEI. In nucleotides, the CDR3 is TGTGCCAGCAGTGTGGAGCATGAAAAACTGTTTTTT. Its translation: CASSVEHEKLFF. Variable domain in full (rest from reference TRBV2 and TRBJ1-4): EPEVTQTPSHQVTQMGQEVILRCVPISNHLYFYWYRQILGQKVEFLVSFYNNEISEKSEIFDDQFSVERPDGSNFTLKIRSTKLEDSAMYFCASSVEHEKLFFGSGTQLSVL.

This chain joins TRBV23-1 and TRBJ2-1; D might be TRBD1 (7 bases). TRBV23-1 is given ORF status, its function remaining uncertain. Trimming removed 4 bases at V and 1 base at J, with 32 bases between. The CDR3 has 22 amino acids. The CDR3 DNA is TGCGCCAGCAGTCCACCACCCGGGACAGTCGGTTTCGGGACTTCTTCCTACAATGAGCAGTTCTTC. This encodes CASSPPPGTVGFGTSSYNEQFF.

This chain connects TRBV12-3 or TRBV12-4 to TRBJ1-4; 8 nucleotides line up with TRBD1. The V gene end was trimmed by 6 bases and the J gene end by 5 bases; junction bases not matched to a gene: 2. The CDR3 totals 13 residues. CDR3 nucleotides: TGTGCCAGCAGGACAGGGGAGAATGAAAAACTGTTTTTT. Translation gives CASRTGENEKLFF.

This chain links TRBV11-2 with TRBJ1-6; no clear D gene. V gave up 3 bases and J gave up 10 bases, with 19 bases separating them. CDR1 SGHAT and CDR2 FQNNGV come from the germline V gene. The CDR3 contains 16 residues. CDR3 in amino acids: CASSLSPRPGESPLHF. CDR3 DNA sequence: TGTGCCAGCAGCTTGTCCCCGCGCCCTGGGGAATCACCCCTCCACTTT.

This clone is a singleton in its sample. The chain couples TRBV27 to TRBJ1-6; tentatively, D is TRBD1 (6 bases). The CDR3 spans 14 residues. Trimming took off 4 bases at V and 8 bases at J, with 12 bases between the two ends. Germline assignment: CDR1 MNHEY and CDR2 SMNVEV (reference sequence). CDR3 coding DNA: TGTGCCAGCAGTTCTCCGGGGGCGGATTCACCCCTCCACTTT. This translates into CASSSPGADSPLHF.

The rearrangement joins TRBV19 to TRBJ2-3; tentatively, D is TRBD1 or TRBD2 (6 bases each). CDR3 length equals 14 residues. Germline V gene data show CDR1 as LNHDA and CDR2 as SQIVND (reference sequence). The V end lost 9 bases, the J end lost 3 bases, and 16 bases lay between the germline ends. The CDR3 sequence: CASESGQGTDTQYF. CDR3 nucleotide sequence: TGTGCCAGCGAGAGCGGGCAGGGGACAGATACGCAGTATTTT.

This rearrangement joins TRBV5-4 to TRBJ2-1; 8 bases line up with TRBD2. Germline V gene lookup returns CDR1 SGHNT and CDR2 YYREEE (reference sequence). The V gene end was trimmed by 2 bases and the J gene end by 7 bases; junction bases not matched to a gene: 5. The CDR3 sequence is 14 residues long. In nucleotides, the CDR3 is TGTGCCAGCAGCTTACTAGCGGAGGATAATGAGCAGTTCTTC. It translates to CASSLLAEDNEQFF. Drawing the rest from reference TRBV5-4 and TRBJ2-1, the complete variable domain is ETGVTQSPTHLIKTRGQQVTLRCSSQSGHNTVSWYQQALGQGPQFIFQYYREEENGRGNFPPRFSGLQFPNYSSELNVNALELDDSALYLCASSLLAEDNEQFFGPGTRLTVL.

The V call is TRBV9, the J call TRBJ2-1; 8 positions match TRBD1. From germline, CDR1 is SGDLS and CDR2 YYNGEE. CDR3 length: 16 amino acids. V shed 2 bases, J shed 3 bases, and the junction held 7 bases outside the gene matches. CDR3 region: CASSVWWDRSYNEQFF. The DNA for the CDR3 is TGTGCCAGCAGCGTTTGGTGGGACAGGAGCTACAATGAGCAGTTCTTC.

The chain carries TRBV28 and TRBJ2-5, with 9 positions matching TRBD2. This CDR3 has 12 residues. Germline CDR1 reads MDHEN; CDR2 reads SYDVKM. The ends lost 8 bases at V and 3 bases at J; junction bases unmatched: 1. This CDR3 is CASWTSEETQYF. The CDR3 DNA sequence: TGTGCCAGCTGGACTAGCGAAGAGACCCAGTACTTC.

The chain joins TRBV7-9 to TRBJ2-1; 9 positions agree with TRBD1. The CDR3 runs to 19 residues. Germline V gives CDR1 SEHNR, CDR2 FQNEAQ (reference sequence). The J segment lost 1 base and the V segment lost 3 bases, leaving 13 bases of the junction unmatched. The CDR3 spells CASSFVEGQGGGSYNEQFF. The CDR3 nucleotides read TGTGCCAGCAGCTTCGTTGAGGGACAGGGCGGCGGGTCCTACAATGAGCAGTTCTTC.

The rearrangement joins TRBV2 to TRBJ2-3; 9 nucleotides align to TRBD1. The CDR3 spans 15 residues. J gave up 3 bases and V 6 bases, and 7 bases lay outside the gene matches. In germline, CDR1 is SNHLY, CDR2 FYNNEI. The CDR3 here is CASSATGGRTDTQYF. The CDR3, as DNA: TGTGCCAGCAGCGCTACAGGGGGCCGGACAGATACGCAGTATTTT.

This chain uses TRBV7-2 with TRBJ2-7, with TRBD1 matching 9 bases. The trim removed 6 bases at V and 2 bases at J, leaving 5 bases unmatched. Germline CDR1 and CDR2: SGHTA and FQGNSA. The CDR3 sequence is 14 residues long. This CDR3 reads CASSPDRGAYEQYF. In DNA form, the CDR3 reads TGTGCCAGCAGTCCCGACAGGGGGGCCTACGAGCAGTACTTC.

The chain joins TRBV28 to TRBJ1-1; D is possibly TRBD1 (5 bases). This CDR3 has 13 amino acids. With 10 bases removed from V and 4 bases from J, the gap between germline ends came to 16 bases. CDR1 and CDR2 from the germline V gene are MDHEN and SYDVKM. The CDR3 sequence is CAIMGGSRTEAFF. CDR3 sequence (DNA): TGTGCCATCATGGGGGGGTCGCGCACTGAAGCTTTCTTT.

The chain uses TRBV5-1 and TRBJ2-1; 13 nucleotides match TRBD2. CDR1 and CDR2 from the germline V gene are SGHRS and YFSETQ. Losses at the gene ends were 4 bases for V and 7 bases for J; bases not matched to a gene: 5. The CDR3 is made up of 15 amino acids. The CDR3 DNA follows: TGCGCCAGCAGCATGGGACTAGCGGGACGGAATGAGCAGTTCTTC. This encodes CASSMGLAGRNEQFF. Using reference TRBV5-1 and TRBJ2-1 for the parts outside the CDR3, the full variable domain is KAGVTQTPRYLIKTRGQQVTLSCSPISGHRSVSWYQQTPGQGLQFLFEYFSETQRNKGNFPGRFSGRQFSNSRSEMNVSTLELGDSALYLCASSMGLAGRNEQFFGPGTRLTVL.

The chain couples TRBV2 to TRBJ1-3; D is possibly TRBD1 (5 bases). CDR3 size: 15 residues. Deletions cut 1 base from V and 0 bases from J, with 7 bases between. Per germline, CDR1 SNHLY and CDR2 FYNNEI. Here the CDR3 reads CASSEEGYSGNTIYF. The CDR3 DNA is TGTGCCAGCAGTGAAGAGGGGTACTCTGGAAACACCATATATTTT.

J is TRBJ1-1 and V is TRBV11-3; D call uncertain. V lost 5 bases and J lost 3, with 10 bases in between. Germline V gives CDR1 SGHNT, CDR2 YENEEA. The CDR3 runs 13 residues. The CDR3, as DNA: TGTGCCAGCAGCACCCAAGAAGACACTGAAGCTTTCTTT. This codes for CASSTQEDTEAFF.